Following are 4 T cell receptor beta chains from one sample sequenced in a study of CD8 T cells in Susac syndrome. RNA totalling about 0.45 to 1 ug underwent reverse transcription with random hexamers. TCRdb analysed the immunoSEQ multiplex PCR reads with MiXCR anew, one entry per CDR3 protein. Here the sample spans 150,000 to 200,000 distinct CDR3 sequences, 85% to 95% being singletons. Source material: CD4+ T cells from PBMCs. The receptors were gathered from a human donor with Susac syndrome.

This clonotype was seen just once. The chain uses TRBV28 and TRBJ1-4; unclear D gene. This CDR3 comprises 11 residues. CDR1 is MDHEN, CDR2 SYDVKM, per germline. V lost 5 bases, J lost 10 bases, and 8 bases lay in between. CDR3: CASSQVGKLFF. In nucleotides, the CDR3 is TGTGCCAGCAGTCAGGTGGGAAAACTGTTTTTT.

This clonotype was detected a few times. CDR3 in DNA: TGTGCCAGCAGCCCAGGACAGGGCGTCACTGAAGCTTTCTTT. This codes for CASSPGQGVTEAFF. The chain links TRBV7-8 to TRBJ1-1; 8 bases fit TRBD1. Looked up from germline, CDR1 is SGHVS and CDR2 is FQNEAQ. The CDR3 totals 14 residues. The J segment lost 4 bases and the V segment lost 5 bases, leaving 6 bases of the junction unmatched.

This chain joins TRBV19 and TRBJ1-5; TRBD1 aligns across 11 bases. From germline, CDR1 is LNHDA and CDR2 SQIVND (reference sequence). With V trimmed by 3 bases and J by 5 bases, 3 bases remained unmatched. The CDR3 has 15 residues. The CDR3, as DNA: TGTGCCAGTAGTATTGGGGGACAGGGGGATCAGCCCCAGCATTTT. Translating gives CASSIGGQGDQPQHF. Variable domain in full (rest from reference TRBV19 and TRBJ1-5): DGGITQSPKYLFRKEGQNVTLSCEQNLNHDAMYWYRQDPGQGLRLIYYSQIVNDFQKGDIAEGYSVSREKKESFPLTVTSAQKNPTAFYLCASSIGGQGDQPQHFGDGTRLSIL.

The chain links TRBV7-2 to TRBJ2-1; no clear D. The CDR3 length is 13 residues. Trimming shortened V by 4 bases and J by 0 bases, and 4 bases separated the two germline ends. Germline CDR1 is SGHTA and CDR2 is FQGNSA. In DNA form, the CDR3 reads TGTGCCAGCAGCTCCAACTCCTACAATGAGCAGTTCTTC. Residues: CASSSNSYNEQFF.